This TCR beta chain was identified during a study of T cells after posttransplantation cyclophosphamide. The naive gate required viable CD3+CD4+ or CD3+CD8+ cells with CCR7+CD45RA+CD45RO-CD95-CD27+CD28+ phenotype. Measured with immunoSEQ multiplex PCR; TCRdb has only the in-frame clones, and not every one. This repertoire shows about 16,000 clones, roughly 94% found once; its top ten account for about 0.3%. V was clipped by 3 bases and J by 0 bases, with 9 bases between them. Germline CDR1 and CDR2: SGHTA and FQGNSA. The length of the CDR3 is 14 residues. The sequence came from a woman aged 45-65 years in good health and a related stem cell transplant donor. The specimen was naive CD4+ T cells sorted from blood. The chain has TRBV7-2 and TRBJ2-7; D may be TRBD2 (5 bases). CDR3 nucleotide sequence: TGTGCCAGCAGCTTCGCGGGCAGCTCCTACGAGCAGTACTTC. As protein: CASSFAGSSYEQYF.